A single sample gave rise to the 31 T cell receptor beta chains below, sequenced in a study of chemoradiotherapy in HPV16-positive cancers. Method: immunoSEQ multiplex PCR; TCRdb's copy keeps in-frame clones and lacks some. The table records just under 40,000 clones, around 76% of them present only once. The material sequenced was blood, taken from a patient who underwent chemoradiotherapy. The receptors stem from a human donor with HPV-associated anogenital cancer.

V and J are TRBV7-8 and TRBJ2-2; TRBD1 agrees at 7 bases. J was trimmed by 7 bases and V by 5 bases; bases with no gene match: 7. The CDR3 spans 14 residues. Germline V gene lookup returns CDR1 SGHVS and CDR2 FQNEAQ. The CDR3: CASSRGQVGGELFF. For the CDR3, the DNA is TGTGCCAGCAGCCGAGGACAGGTGGGCGGGGAGCTGTTTTTT.

This clone occurred a few times. This chain uses TRBV7-2 with TRBJ2-1; D may be TRBD2 (6 bases). The ends were cut back, 5 bases at V and 9 bases at J, with 14 bases in the middle. Germline CDR1 is SGHTA and CDR2 is FQGNSA. This CDR3 comprises 13 residues. The CDR3 coding sequence is TGTGCCAGCAGCCCGACTAGAAGTCTTGAGCAGTTCTTC. Residues: CASSPTRSLEQFF.

The rearrangement joins TRBV14 to TRBJ2-3, with no clear D. CDR3 length: 18 residues. The V and J ends lost 0 bases and 0 bases respectively, with 16 bases between them. Germline assignment: CDR1 SGHDN and CDR2 FVKESK. The CDR3 loop reads CASSQEGRYGDSTDTQYF. CDR3 sequence (DNA): TGTGCCAGCAGCCAAGAAGGGCGTTATGGGGATAGCACAGATACGCAGTATTTT.

Details on this clone: In the same sample, other DNA sequences code for this CDR3. The chain uses TRBV7-9 and TRBJ2-7; D is uncertain. This CDR3 has 13 amino acids. V shed 5 bases and J shed 6 bases, with 14 bases lying between them. Germline CDR1 reads SEHNR; CDR2 reads FQNEAQ (reference sequence). CDR3 in amino acids: CASSLRVLGEQYF. CDR3 DNA sequence: TGTGCCAGCAGCCTGCGAGTCCTGGGCGAGCAGTACTTC.

This clone was counted a few times. V is TRBV6-1 and J is TRBJ1-1, with 10 bases aligning to TRBD1. Germline assignment: CDR1 MNHNS and CDR2 SASEGT. The CDR3 has 15 amino acids. V lost 8 bases to trimming and J lost 10 bases; unmatched junction nucleotides: 16. CDR3 bases: TGTGCCAGCGGGACAGGGGATAGTAGTGGAGTCTCAGCTTTCTTT. Protein: CASGTGDSSGVSAFF.

J is TRBJ1-4 and V is TRBV5-4; 8 positions agree with TRBD1. V was pared by 4 bases and J by 4 bases, with 15 bases of the junction left unmatched. The CDR3 totals 18 residues. Germline values: CDR1 SGHNT, CDR2 YYREEE (reference sequence). CDR3 residues: CASSVTGTGFVSNEKLFF. DNA for the CDR3: TGTGCCAGCAGCGTTACCGGGACAGGCTTCGTAAGTAATGAAAAACTGTTTTTT.

This rearrangement joins TRBV7-9 to TRBJ2-1; TRBD2 agrees at 11 bases. The CDR3 spans 15 residues. Germline values: CDR1 SEHNR, CDR2 FQNEAQ (reference sequence). The trim removed 4 bases at V and 10 bases at J, leaving 9 bases unmatched. CDR3 DNA: TGTGCCAGCAGCTCTCCGGGACTAGCGGTCGCCGAGCAGTTCTTC. It yields the protein CASSSPGLAVAEQFF.

V usage is TRBV6-5 and J usage is TRBJ2-2; D is uncertain. V lost 5 bases, J lost 0 bases, and 10 bases lay in between. Germline CDR1 MNHEY, CDR2 SVGAGI. This CDR3 is built from 15 residues. The CDR3 protein is CASSHYPANTGELFF. CDR3 DNA: TGTGCCAGCAGTCACTATCCCGCGAACACCGGGGAGCTGTTTTTT.

This clone was counted once. This sequence joins TRBV4-3 and TRBJ1-1; perhaps TRBD1 as D (5 bases). V was clipped by 6 bases and J by 0 bases, with 14 bases between them. This CDR3 contains 15 residues. Per germline, CDR1 LGHNA and CDR2 YSLEER. The DNA of the CDR3 is TGCGCCAGCAGTCCTAGGGCAGGGATGAACACTGAAGCTTTCTTT. As protein: CASSPRAGMNTEAFF.

This clone was found once. This rearrangement joins TRBV5-1 to TRBJ2-1; 8 nucleotides align to TRBD2. The V and J ends lost 3 bases and 7 bases, in that order; junction bases with no gene match: 9. The CDR3 has 15 residues. The germline gives CDR1 SGHRS, CDR2 YFSETQ. The chain's CDR3 is CASSSRGGLGNEQFF. The CDR3 DNA sequence: TGCGCCAGCAGCTCCCGGGGGGGCCTTGGGAATGAGCAGTTCTTC.

This chain connects TRBV5-1 to TRBJ2-5; perhaps TRBD2 as D (5 bases). The V gene lost 5 bases and the J gene lost 1 base, with 15 bases spanning the gap. CDR3 length: 15 amino acids. Germline CDR1 reads SGHRS; CDR2 reads YFSETQ. CDR3 sequence (DNA): TGCGCCAGCAGGGCGGGTTGGGGTGGCCAAGAGACCCAGTACTTC. It specifies CASRAGWGGQETQYF.

This chain uses TRBV11-1 with TRBJ2-1; TRBD1 might be the D (5 bases). This CDR3 contains 17 residues. Germline loops: CDR1 SGHAT, CDR2 FQDESV (reference sequence). The V and J ends lost 1 base and 0 bases respectively, with 13 bases between them. The CDR3 here is CASSLGPGISSYNEQFF. The DNA for the CDR3 is TGTGCCAGCAGCTTAGGTCCAGGGATAAGCTCCTACAATGAGCAGTTCTTC.

This clone is a singleton in its sample. The chain recombines TRBV25-1 with TRBJ2-7; D gene ambiguous. The CDR3 has 13 residues. The V and J ends lost 3 bases and 4 bases respectively, with 10 bases between them. Germline V gene lookup returns CDR1 MGHDK and CDR2 SYGVNS. The CDR3 sequence is CASSDVGGYEQYF. CDR3 nucleotides: TGTGCCAGCAGTGATGTAGGTGGGTACGAGCAGTACTTC.

This clone was observed a handful of times. This sequence joins TRBV28 and TRBJ1-5; 9 nucleotides align to TRBD1. V lost 6 bases to trimming and J lost 6 bases; unmatched junction nucleotides: 12. This CDR3 contains 16 residues. CDR1 and CDR2 (germline): MDHEN, SYDVKM. The CDR3: CASRKTGGRASQPQHF. The CDR3 DNA follows: TGTGCCAGCAGGAAAACAGGGGGCCGCGCCAGTCAGCCCCAGCATTTT.

This clone has just a few counts. This chain links TRBV5-1 with TRBJ1-1; 7 nucleotides align to TRBD1. V trimming: 3 bases; J trimming: 4 bases; junction bases outside the gene matches: 0. The CDR3 runs to 12 residues. Germline V gene data show CDR1 as SGHRS and CDR2 as YFSETQ. CDR3 DNA sequence: TGCGCCAGCAGCTCAGGGGGCACTGAAGCTTTCTTT. Amino acids: CASSSGGTEAFF.

The table lists this clone with a few counts. The chain links TRBV13 to TRBJ2-3, with TRBD2 matching 14 bases. With V trimmed by 5 bases and J by 0 bases, 7 bases remained unmatched. CDR1 and CDR2 from the germline V gene are PRHDT and FYEKMQ (reference sequence). The CDR3 contains 18 residues. DNA of the CDR3: TGTGCCAGCAGCCTCGGACTAGCGGGGGGAGTCAGCACAGATACGCAGTATTTT. Translating it yields CASSLGLAGGVSTDTQYF. Combining the CDR3 with reference TRBV13 and TRBJ2-3 gives the whole variable domain AAGVIQSPRHLIKEKRETATLKCYPIPRHDTVYWYQQGPGQDPQFLISFYEKMQSDKGSIPDRFSAQQFSDYHSELNMSSLELGDSALYFCASSLGLAGGVSTDTQYFGPGTRLTVL.

This chain links TRBV5-1 with TRBJ2-1, with 10 positions matching TRBD2. Trimming at V came to 2 bases and at J to 2 bases, leaving 19 bases not matched to a gene. Germline-derived CDR1 and CDR2 are SGHRS and YFSETQ. The CDR3 length is 21 residues. The CDR3 sequence: CASSLGYRLAGSLTAYNEQFF. The CDR3 DNA sequence: TGCGCCAGCAGCTTAGGGTACCGACTAGCGGGCTCACTAACCGCCTACAATGAGCAGTTCTTC.

The chain employs TRBV4-1 and TRBJ2-5; D is possibly TRBD2 (5 bases). Trimming took off 1 base at V and 9 bases at J, with 9 bases between the two ends. The CDR3 has 12 residues. Germline V gene data show CDR1 as MGHRA and CDR2 as YSYEKL. CDR3 residues: CASSQGPGAQYF. The CDR3 bases are TGCGCCAGCAGCCAAGGGCCCGGGGCCCAGTACTTC.

This clone was detected a few times. A read error may produce the germline difference seen at one junction end. The chain uses TRBV11-2 and TRBJ1-1; a possible D gene is TRBD1 (6 bases). Germline V gene sequence: CDR1 SGHAT, CDR2 FQNNGV. The CDR3 spans 10 residues. Here the CDR3 DNA reads TGTGCCAGCAGCGAGCAGGGGCCTGTGTTT. Residues: CASSEQGPVF.

The chain joins TRBV6-5 to TRBJ1-4; D call uncertain. V shed 2 bases and J shed 7 bases, with 14 bases lying between them. Per the germline V gene, CDR1 is MNHEY and CDR2 is SVGAGI. The CDR3 is 15 residues long. The CDR3 sequence is CASSYHPLLGEKLFF. CDR3 DNA: TGTGCCAGCAGTTACCACCCACTGTTGGGTGAAAAACTGTTTTTT.

The gene calls are TRBV5-6 and TRBJ2-7, with 7 bases lining up with TRBD1. Unmatched junction bases numbered 7, after V lost 4 bases and J lost 3 bases. The V gene's germline CDR1 is SGHDT and CDR2 YYEEEE. CDR3 length: 14 residues. DNA of the CDR3: TGTGCCAGCAGCGGACGGGACAGAGGCTACGAGCAGTACTTC. Protein product: CASSGRDRGYEQYF. Combining the CDR3 with reference TRBV5-6 and TRBJ2-7 gives the whole variable domain DAGVTQSPTHLIKTRGQQVTLRCSPKSGHDTVSWYQQALGQGPQFIFQYYEEEERQRGNFPDRFSGHQFPNYSSELNVNALLLGDSALYLCASSGRDRGYEQYFGPGTRLTVT.

Comment on this clone: This specimen includes other DNA sequences encoding the same CDR3. V is TRBV5-1 and J is TRBJ2-1; TRBD2 matches 7 bases. V was pared by 0 bases and J by 0 bases, with 6 bases of the junction left unmatched. The CDR3 runs 17 residues. Germline-derived CDR1 and CDR2 are SGHRS and YFSETQ. Here the CDR3 DNA reads TGCGCCAGCAGCTTGGAGGCTAGCGGAAGCTCCTACAATGAGCAGTTCTTC. It is translated as CASSLEASGSSYNEQFF. The whole variable domain, remainder taken from reference TRBV5-1 and TRBJ2-1, is KAGVTQTPRYLIKTRGQQVTLSCSPISGHRSVSWYQQTPGQGLQFLFEYFSETQRNKGNFPGRFSGRQFSNSRSEMNVSTLELGDSALYLCASSLEASGSSYNEQFFGPGTRLTVL.

The chain joins TRBV7-9 to TRBJ1-1; D is undetermined. This CDR3 comprises 12 residues. Germline V gene sequence: CDR1 SEHNR, CDR2 FQNEAQ (reference sequence). V was pared by 2 bases and J by 5 bases, with 6 bases between. CDR3 sequence reads: CASSLTLTEAFF. The CDR3 nucleotides read TGTGCCAGCAGCTTAACTCTAACTGAAGCTTTCTTT.

This clone was picked up one time. The V and J genes are TRBV6-1 and TRBJ2-3; 10 bases align to TRBD2. Germline CDR1 is MNHNS and CDR2 is SASEGT. Trimming cost V 0 bases and J 4 bases; bases outside gene matches: 4. The CDR3 has 16 residues. The chain's CDR3 is CASSEAPTSGADTQYF. The CDR3 bases are TGTGCCAGCAGTGAAGCGCCCACTAGCGGGGCAGATACGCAGTATTTT.

This clone was counted only a few times. The chain recombines TRBV6-1 with TRBJ1-2; D not certain. There are 13 residues in the CDR3. V lost 4 bases and J lost 10, with 16 bases in between. From germline, CDR1 is MNHNS and CDR2 SASEGT. Here the CDR3 DNA reads TGTGCCAGCAGTGGGTGGCAGGATTGGTACTACACCTTC. It yields the protein CASSGWQDWYYTF.

The gene calls are TRBV5-1 and TRBJ2-3; 7 bases fit TRBD1. Germline values: CDR1 SGHRS, CDR2 YFSETQ. CDR3 length: 17 residues. V dropped 4 bases and J dropped 1; count of bases not matched to a gene: 12. The CDR3 bases are TGCGCCAGCAGCCAAGGGACAGCCTTGGCAGGCACAGATACGCAGTATTTT. It codes for CASSQGTALAGTDTQYF.

V and J are TRBV30 and TRBJ1-6, with D perhaps TRBD1 (5 bases). Between the trimmed V and J ends, which lost 0 bases and 13 bases, there was a span of 10 bases. The CDR3 loop spans 12 amino acids. CDR1 and CDR2 (germline): GTSNPN, SVGIG (reference sequence). The CDR3, as DNA: TGTGCCTGGAGTGTTTTAGGGGATCCCCTCCACTTT. Translated, it gives CAWSVLGDPLHF. The full variable domain, rest sourced from reference TRBV30 and TRBJ1-6, is SQTIHQWPATLVQPVGSPLSLECTVEGTSNPNLYWYRQAAGRGLQLLFYSVGIGQISSEVPQNLSASRPQDRQFILSSKKLLLSDSGFYLCAWSVLGDPLHFGNGTRLTVT.

The V and J genes are TRBV19 and TRBJ2-3, with no clear D. This CDR3 has 13 residues. Trimming removed 1 base at V and 2 bases at J, with 4 bases between. Germline loops: CDR1 LNHDA, CDR2 SQIVND (reference sequence). CDR3 residues: CASSIGVTDTQYF. The CDR3 DNA is TGTGCCAGTAGTATAGGGGTCACAGATACGCAGTATTTT.

This chain uses TRBV5-1 with TRBJ2-1; the D gene is possibly TRBD2 (5 bases). Germline V gene lookup returns CDR1 SGHRS and CDR2 YFSETQ. The CDR3 is 13 amino acids. V was cut by 3 bases and J by 7 bases, with 11 bases left in between. CDR3: CASSYPGSNEQFF. The CDR3 nucleotides are TGCGCCAGCAGCTACCCGGGAAGTAATGAGCAGTTCTTC. The variable domain in full, completed from reference TRBV5-1 and TRBJ2-1, reads KAGVTQTPRYLIKTRGQQVTLSCSPISGHRSVSWYQQTPGQGLQFLFEYFSETQRNKGNFPGRFSGRQFSNSRSEMNVSTLELGDSALYLCASSYPGSNEQFFGPGTRLTVL.

The chain joins TRBV7-9 to TRBJ2-3; D may be TRBD2 (5 bases). Germline loops: CDR1 SEHNR, CDR2 FQNEAQ (reference sequence). With 0 bases removed from V and 6 bases from J, the gap between germline ends came to 10 bases. The CDR3 contains 14 residues. This CDR3 is CASSLAGRWDTQYF. DNA for the CDR3: TGTGCCAGCAGCTTAGCGGGGAGATGGGATACGCAGTATTTT.

This chain connects TRBV4-3 to TRBJ1-3; D is uncertain. Trimming took off 1 base at V and 1 base at J, with 14 bases between the two ends. This CDR3 region has 17 residues. Germline CDR1 and CDR2: LGHNA and YSLEER. CDR3 amino acids: CASSQGRGVGSGNTIYF. The CDR3 DNA reads TGCGCCAGCAGCCAAGGACGGGGAGTTGGTTCTGGAAACACCATATATTTT.